This is a list of T cell receptor beta chains from one sample in a study of blood T cell repertoires in COVID-19. The method was immunoSEQ multiplex PCR; TCRdb's version includes in-frame clones alone and lacks a portion of them. The data hold about 480,000 clones, with approximately 89% observed a single time. Specimen: peripheral blood. These receptors were obtained from a man in his late teens or twenties with COVID-19, enrolled during active disease. Each CDR3 is given with its conserved first and last residue. A D gene is named only where the DNA matches it firmly.

V gene	J gene	D gene	CDR3 length	CDR3 protein	CDR3 DNA
TRBV5-1	TRBJ1-1	TRBD1	13	CASSPGGGTEAFF	TGCGCCAGCAGCCCAGGGGGCGGGACTGAAGCTTTCTTT
TRBV7-9	TRBJ1-5	-	15	CASSLAGGSNQPQHF	TGTGCCAGCAGCTTAGCAGGGGGAAGCAATCAGCCCCAGCATTTT
TRBV3-1/TRBV3-2	TRBJ2-7	TRBD2	14	CASSPLGGGDKQYF	TGTGCCAGCAGCCCTTTGGGCGGGGGGGATAAGCAGTACTTC
TRBV4-1	TRBJ1-6	-	17	CASSQASRLSYNSPLHF	TGCGCCAGCAGCCAAGCCTCCCGACTCAGCTATAATTCACCCCTCCACTTT
TRBV28	TRBJ2-5	-	14	CASSLPRGGETQYF	TGTGCCAGCAGTTTACCCAGAGGCGGGGAGACCCAGTACTTC
TRBV4-1	TRBJ2-5	TRBD2	16	CASSVGLADHQETQYF	TGCGCCAGCAGTGTGGGACTAGCGGACCACCAAGAGACCCAGTACTTC
TRBV29-1	TRBJ1-5	-	13	CSVGTGNNQPQHF	TGCAGCGTTGGTACAGGGAACAATCAGCCCCAGCATTTT
TRBV3-1/TRBV3-2	TRBJ2-7	-	13	CASSQGTTLEQYF	TGTGCCAGCAGCCAAGGGACTACTCTCGAGCAGTACTTC
TRBV2	TRBJ1-2	-	13	CASRNRSGEGYTF	TGTGCCAGCAGGAACCGCAGTGGGGAGGGCTACACCTTC
TRBV7-9	TRBJ1-1	-	14	CASSLTGVGTEAFF	TGTGCCAGCAGCTTAACCGGGGTGGGGACTGAAGCTTTCTTT
TRBV3-1/TRBV3-2	TRBJ2-3	-	16	CASSPIPTSGTDTQYF	TGTGCCAGCAGCCCAATCCCGACTAGTGGCACAGATACGCAGTATTTT
TRBV30	TRBJ1-4	TRBD1	15	CAWRMNRGVNEKLFF	TGTGCCTGGAGGATGAACAGGGGGGTTAATGAAAAACTGTTTTTT
TRBV18	TRBJ2-5	-	17	CASSPPRGASKQETQYF	TGTGCCAGCTCACCACCTAGGGGTGCGAGCAAACAAGAGACCCAGTACTTC